These 20 T cell receptor beta chains originate from one sample sequenced in a study of T-cell memory formation after mild COVID-19. TCRdb recomputed calls from the 5' RACE reads with MiXCR, one row per CDR3 protein. The sample records 190,000 or so distinct CDR3 sequences, under 30% being singletons. Sequencing used PBMCs or a T cell subset sorted from them (not recorded which). The source of these receptors is an adult woman who had mild COVID-19 (a few samples of this study predate the infection). Cell type and time point are not known.

The chain is built from TRBV18 and TRBJ1-1, with D possibly being TRBD1 (5 bases). The V end lost 2 bases, the J end lost 11 bases, and 21 bases lay between the germline ends. CDR1 and CDR2 (germline): KGHSH, LQKENI. This CDR3 has 15 residues. CDR3 DNA sequence: TGTGCCAGCTCACCATCTCGGGGGGAGGGCGTGAAGGCTTTCTTT. Amino acid sequence: CASSPSRGEGVKAFF.

This clonotype turned up a few times. The rearrangement joins TRBV12-3 or TRBV12-4 to TRBJ2-6; D gene unclear. This CDR3 spans 16 amino acids. The germline V and J ends were trimmed by 4 bases and 8 bases, with 18 bases remaining between them. The CDR3 DNA reads as TGTGCCAGCAGTTACGACCGATCCTTGATTACCAACGTCCTGACTTTC. The encoded protein is CASSYDRSLITNVLTF.

The genes are TRBV5-1 and TRBJ2-5; D remains ambiguous. The V and J ends lost 4 bases and 1 base respectively, with 20 bases between them. The CDR3 runs to 17 residues. Germline lookup yields CDR1 SGHRS and CDR2 YFSETQ. CDR3 sequence reads: CASSPTHVQTTQETQYF. The CDR3 nucleotides read TGCGCCAGCAGCCCCACCCACGTCCAAACCACCCAAGAGACCCAGTACTTC.

The chain uses TRBV9 and TRBJ2-7; D is tentatively TRBD1 or TRBD2 (8 bases each). The length of the CDR3 is 19 residues. Germline CDR1 and CDR2: SGDLS and YYNGEE. V lost 0 bases to trimming and J lost 0 bases, with 22 bases between them. The CDR3 sequence: CASSVGLRGGTGNSYEQYF. Written as DNA, the CDR3 is TGTGCCAGCAGCGTAGGCCTACGGGGGGGGACAGGTAACTCCTACGAGCAGTACTTC.

The sample holds a few counts of this clonotype. The chain couples TRBV12-3 or TRBV12-4 to TRBJ2-7; D not certain. The CDR3 extends over 16 amino acids. Trimming left V 4 bases short and J 0 bases short, with 16 bases between. CDR3 sequence: CASSSYVIGSSYEQYF. For the CDR3, the DNA is TGTGCCAGCAGTTCATACGTGATTGGCAGCTCCTACGAGCAGTACTTC.

The sample holds a few counts of this clonotype. The chain couples TRBV5-1 to TRBJ1-4, with D unresolved. Trimming removed 0 bases from V and 4 bases from J, with 7 bases in between. The CDR3 is 14 amino acids. Germline V gene sequence: CDR1 SGHRS, CDR2 YFSETQ. CDR3 amino acids: CASSLGQLNEKLFF. The CDR3 bases are TGCGCCAGCAGCTTGGGACAACTTAATGAAAAACTGTTTTTT.

This clonotype was observed a handful of times. The chain carries TRBV24-1 and TRBJ1-2; 8 bases line up with TRBD1. Trimming took 4 bases from V and 5 from J; bases not matched to a gene: 5. The germline V gene has CDR1 KGHDR and CDR2 SFDVKD. The CDR3 has 14 residues. This CDR3 reads CATSEVQGAYGYTF. The DNA of the CDR3 is TGTGCCACCAGTGAGGTCCAGGGGGCATATGGCTACACCTTC.

V gene TRBV20-1 combines with J gene TRBJ1-5, with TRBD1 matching over 8 bases. Germline V CDR1 and CDR2: DFQATT, SNEGSKA (reference sequence). The CDR3 runs 16 residues. Unmatched junction bases numbered 14, after V lost 5 bases and J lost 5 bases. This chain's CDR3 is CSAVEPDRVVDQPQHF. In DNA form, the CDR3 reads TGCAGTGCTGTCGAGCCGGACAGGGTGGTTGATCAGCCCCAGCATTTT.

This clonotype showed up just a few times. CDR3 nucleotides: TGCAGTGCTAGAGATAAGGCTAGCGAGTGGTCGGAGACCCAGTACTTC. This gives the protein CSARDKASEWSETQYF. This sequence joins TRBV20-1 and TRBJ2-5; D might be TRBD2 (6 bases). This CDR3 comprises 16 residues. Per germline, CDR1 DFQATT and CDR2 SNEGSKA (reference sequence). The germline V and J ends were trimmed by 0 bases and 5 bases, with 19 bases remaining between them.

CDR3 region: CASGRVFYEQYF. The CDR3 region has the DNA TGTGCCAGCGGCAGGGTATTCTACGAGCAGTACTTC. The genes are TRBV7-9 and TRBJ2-7, with a weak D call TRBD1 (5 bases). V was clipped by 8 bases and J by 3 bases, with 11 bases between them. The CDR3 consists of 12 residues. The germline V gene encodes CDR1 SEHNR and CDR2 FQNEAQ (reference sequence). Together with reference TRBV7-9 and TRBJ2-7, the CDR3 gives the full variable domain: DTGVSQNPRHKITKRGQNVTFRCDPISEHNRLYWYRQTLGQGPEFLTYFQNEAQLEKSRLLSDRFSAERPKGSFSTLEIQRTEQGDSAMYLCASGRVFYEQYFGPGTRLTVT.

This chain links TRBV6-5 with TRBJ2-1; 8 bases fit TRBD2. V lost 2 bases to trimming and J lost 9 bases; unmatched junction nucleotides: 6. The germline gives CDR1 MNHEY, CDR2 SVGAGI. This CDR3 has 14 residues. The CDR3 DNA reads TGTGCCAGCAGTTACCGGCGGGGGGATAGTGAGCAGTTCTTC. As protein: CASSYRRGDSEQFF.

The chain carries TRBV4-1 and TRBJ2-7; D remains ambiguous. CDR3 length equals 14 residues. V dropped 0 bases and J dropped 0 bases, with 6 bases sitting between them. CDR1 and CDR2 (germline): MGHRA, YSYEKL. The CDR3 bases are TGCGCCAGCAGCCAAGAACTTCGCTCCTACGAGCAGTACTTC. Translation: CASSQELRSYEQYF.

V gene TRBV29-1 combines with J gene TRBJ2-1, with 12 bases matching TRBD2. Trimming took 6 bases from V and 0 from J; bases not matched to a gene: 9. Germline V gives CDR1 SQVTM, CDR2 ANQGSEA. The length of the CDR3 is 17 residues. The CDR3 protein is CSVDASGGASSYNEQFF. The DNA of the CDR3 is TGCAGCGTCGACGCTAGCGGGGGGGCCAGCTCCTACAATGAGCAGTTCTTC.

The chain employs TRBV30 and TRBJ2-3; 7 nucleotides match TRBD1. V trimming: 3 bases; J trimming: 2 bases; junction bases outside the gene matches: 2. The CDR3 loop spans 13 amino acids. Germline V CDR1 and CDR2: GTSNPN, SVGIG (reference sequence). CDR3 sequence: CAWSGTDTDTQYF. The CDR3 region has the DNA TGTGCCTGGAGCGGGACAGACACAGATACGCAGTATTTT.

V usage is TRBV7-9 and J usage is TRBJ2-1, with 11 bases that match TRBD2. The V gene's germline CDR1 is SEHNR and CDR2 FQNEAQ (reference sequence). The CDR3 length is 16 residues. J was trimmed by 3 bases and V by 4 bases; bases with no gene match: 5. The DNA of the CDR3 is TGTGCCAGCAGCTGGTCCACTAGCGGGAGCTACAATGAGCAGTTCTTC. It translates to CASSWSTSGSYNEQFF. Full variable domain (rest looked up from reference TRBV7-9 and TRBJ2-1): DTGVSQNPRHKITKRGQNVTFRCDPISEHNRLYWYRQTLGQGPEFLTYFQNEAQLEKSRLLSDRFSAERPKGSFSTLEIQRTEQGDSAMYLCASSWSTSGSYNEQFFGPGTRLTVL.

In its sample, this clonotype was seen a few times. This chain connects TRBV12-3 or TRBV12-4 to TRBJ2-3; D is undetermined. V dropped 0 bases and J dropped 6 bases, with 13 bases sitting between them. The CDR3 contains 15 residues. The CDR3 reads CASSLANPGRDTQYF. CDR3 DNA sequence: TGTGCCAGCAGTTTAGCCAATCCGGGCCGGGATACGCAGTATTTT.

This rearrangement joins TRBV12-3 or TRBV12-4 to TRBJ2-7, with D tentatively TRBD1 (6 bases). V lost 6 bases, J lost 3 bases, and 18 bases lay in between. This CDR3 comprises 15 residues. The CDR3 DNA follows: TGTGCCAGCAGCCCACGACAGGAGAGTCTCTACGAGCAGTACTTC. Residues: CASSPRQESLYEQYF.

The sample holds many counts of this clonotype. CDR3 in amino acids: CATSSGGAADGELFF. CDR3 bases: TGCGCCACCTCTAGCGGGGGGGCCGCGGACGGGGAGCTGTTTTTT. The gene calls are TRBV5-1 and TRBJ2-2; 12 nucleotides match TRBD2. This CDR3 region has 15 residues. Germline V gene sequence: CDR1 SGHRS, CDR2 YFSETQ. V lost 9 bases, J lost 7 bases, and 10 bases stayed unmatched.

The CDR3 protein is CASSLTAGEQYF. The CDR3 DNA follows: TGTGCCAGCAGCTTGACGGCGGGTGAGCAGTACTTC. This chain joins TRBV5-6 and TRBJ2-7; the D gene is possibly TRBD2 (5 bases). V dropped 1 base and J dropped 7 bases, with 9 bases sitting between them. CDR1 and CDR2 (germline): SGHDT, YYEEEE. This CDR3 spans 12 amino acids.

The rearrangement joins TRBV5-1 to TRBJ2-3, with D possibly being TRBD2 (6 bases). Germline V gene lookup returns CDR1 SGHRS and CDR2 YFSETQ. This CDR3 spans 15 amino acids. With 4 bases removed from V and 0 bases from J, the gap between germline ends came to 12 bases. The DNA for the CDR3 is TGCGCCAGCAGCCTCATAGCGGCTAGCACAGATACGCAGTATTTT. This sequence encodes CASSLIAASTDTQYF. Together with reference TRBV5-1 and TRBJ2-3, the CDR3 gives the full variable domain: KAGVTQTPRYLIKTRGQQVTLSCSPISGHRSVSWYQQTPGQGLQFLFEYFSETQRNKGNFPGRFSGRQFSNSRSEMNVSTLELGDSALYLCASSLIAASTDTQYFGPGTRLTVL.